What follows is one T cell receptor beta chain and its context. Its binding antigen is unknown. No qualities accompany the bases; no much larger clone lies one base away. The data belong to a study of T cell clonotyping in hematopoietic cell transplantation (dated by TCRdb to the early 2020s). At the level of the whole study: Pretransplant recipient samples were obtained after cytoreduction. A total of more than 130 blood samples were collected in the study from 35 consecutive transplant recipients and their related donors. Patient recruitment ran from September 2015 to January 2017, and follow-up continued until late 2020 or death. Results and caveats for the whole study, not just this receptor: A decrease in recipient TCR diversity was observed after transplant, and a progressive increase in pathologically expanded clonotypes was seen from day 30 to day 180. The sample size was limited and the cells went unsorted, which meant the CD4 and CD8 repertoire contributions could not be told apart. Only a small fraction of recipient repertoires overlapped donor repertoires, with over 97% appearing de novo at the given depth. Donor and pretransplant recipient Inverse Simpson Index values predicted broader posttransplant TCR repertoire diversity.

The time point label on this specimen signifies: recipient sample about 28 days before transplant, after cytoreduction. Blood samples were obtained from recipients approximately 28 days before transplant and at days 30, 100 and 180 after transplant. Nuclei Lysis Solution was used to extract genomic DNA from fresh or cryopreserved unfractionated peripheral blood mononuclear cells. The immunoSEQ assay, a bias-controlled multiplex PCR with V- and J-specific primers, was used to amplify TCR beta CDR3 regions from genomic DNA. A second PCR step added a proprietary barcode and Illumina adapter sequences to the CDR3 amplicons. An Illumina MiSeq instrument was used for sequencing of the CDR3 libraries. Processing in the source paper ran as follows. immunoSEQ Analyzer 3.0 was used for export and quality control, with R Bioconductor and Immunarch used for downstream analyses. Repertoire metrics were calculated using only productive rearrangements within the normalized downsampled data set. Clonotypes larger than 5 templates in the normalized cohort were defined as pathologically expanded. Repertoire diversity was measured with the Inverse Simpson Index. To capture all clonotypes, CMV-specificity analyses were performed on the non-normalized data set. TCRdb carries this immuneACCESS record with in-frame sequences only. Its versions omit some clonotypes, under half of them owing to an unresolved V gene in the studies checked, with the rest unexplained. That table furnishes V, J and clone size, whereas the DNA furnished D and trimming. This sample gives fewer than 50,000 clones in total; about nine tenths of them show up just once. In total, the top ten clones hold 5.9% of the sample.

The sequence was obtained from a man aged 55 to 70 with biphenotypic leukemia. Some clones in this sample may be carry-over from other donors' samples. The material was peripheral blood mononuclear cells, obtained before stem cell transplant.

For the CDR3, the sequence is CASSPSNYGYTF. The DNA sequence is as follows: TGTGCCAGCAGTCCCAGTAACTATGGCTACACCTTC. This chain is built from TRBV2 and TRBJ1-2, with no confident D gene call. The germline V gene encodes CDR1 SNHLY and CDR2 FYNNEI. The CDR3 has 12 amino acids, counting the end cysteine and phenylalanine. The kept DNA is CDR3 alone, 36 bases in frame from the first base. V loses 5 bases, J loses 1 base, and the germline ends lie 5 bases apart.